These T cell receptor beta chains were read from a single sample in a study of cytomegalovirus exposure and HLA in healthy donors. Assay: immunoSEQ multiplex PCR; the TCRdb copy retains only in-frame clones and omits some. The sample lists about 150,000 clones; over 65% were seen once. The material sequenced was PBMCs. These TCRs come from a middle-aged man in good health and CMV-seronegative. Each CDR3 is given with its conserved first and last residue. The D gene is left open where the match is weak. A row's size may be missing; if present it is once, few, many or a size class.

>TRBD2|TRBV7-2|.|TRBJ2-3
CASSLIAGGRTDTQYF
TGTGCCAGCAGCCTAATAGCGGGGGGCCGCACAGATACGCAGTATTTT
>.|TRBV20-1|.|TRBJ2-1
CSARDRNEQFF
TGCAGTGCTAGAGATCGCAATGAGCAGTTCTTC
>.|TRBV2|.|TRBJ1-2
CASSPEGIYGYTF
TGTGCCAGCAGTCCGGAGGGGATATATGGCTACACCTTC
>TRBD2|TRBV11-1|.|TRBJ2-7
CASTQEVSGPTYEQYF
TGTGCCAGCACCCAAGAGGTTAGCGGGCCTACCTACGAGCAGTACTTC
>TRBD2|TRBV7-2|.|TRBJ2-7
CASSLFHGRRPYEQYF
TGTGCCAGCAGCTTATTTCACGGGAGGCGGCCCTACGAGCAGTACTTC
>.|TRBV5-1|.|TRBJ2-1
CASSLTLGANEQFF
TGCGCCAGCAGCTTGACTTTAGGGGCCAATGAGCAGTTCTTC
>TRBD1|TRBV2|.|TRBJ1-5
CASGDRGNNQPQHF
TGTGCCAGCGGGGACAGGGGGAACAATCAGCCCCAGCATTTT
>TRBD2|TRBV9|once|TRBJ2-3
CASSVDYLAGGPEDTQYF
TGTGCCAGCAGCGTAGATTATTTAGCGGGGGGGCCGGAAGATACGCAGTATTTT
>.|TRBV6-5|.|TRBJ1-1
CASSYSADNTEAFF
TGTGCCAGCAGTTACTCGGCGGATAACACTGAAGCTTTCTTT
>TRBD1|TRBV9|.|TRBJ1-1
CASSVASGQGTEAFF
TGTGCCAGCAGCGTAGCCTCTGGACAGGGCACTGAAGCTTTCTTT
>TRBD1|TRBV7-2|.|TRBJ2-5
CASSNRDRGETQYF
TGTGCCAGCAGCAACCGGGACAGGGGAGAGACCCAGTACTTC
>TRBD2|TRBV7-3|once|TRBJ2-1
CASSPLATSGSSYNEQFF
TGTGCCAGCAGCCCCCTGGCGACTAGCGGCTCCTCCTACAATGAGCAGTTCTTC
>TRBD2|TRBV6-6|.|TRBJ2-7
CASSDLTSGTYEQYF
TGTGCCAGCAGCGACCTGACTAGCGGGACCTACGAGCAGTACTTC
>.|TRBV5-5|.|TRBJ1-2
CASSLKQTYGYTF
TGTGCCAGCAGCTTGAAACAGACCTATGGCTACACCTTC
>.|TRBV9|.|TRBJ2-7
CASSVGAGGGYEQYF
TGTGCCAGCAGCGTAGGGGCAGGAGGTGGCTACGAGCAGTACTTC
>.|TRBV6-5|.|TRBJ1-3
CASSYSSGSGNTIYF
TGTGCCAGCAGTTACTCCAGCGGCTCTGGAAACACCATATATTTT
>TRBD1|TRBV4-3|.|TRBJ1-2
CASSQGDRGNYGYTF
TGCGCCAGCAGCCAAGGGGACAGGGGGAACTATGGCTACACCTTC
>.|TRBV18|.|TRBJ2-7
CASSNQGYEQYF
TGTGCCAGCTCAAACCAGGGTTACGAGCAGTACTTC
>TRBD2|TRBV2|.|TRBJ2-7
CASGTSPYEQYF
TGTGCCAGCGGGACTAGCCCTTACGAGCAGTACTTC
>TRBD1|TRBV5-5|once|TRBJ2-7
CASSPRDRRPEQYF
TGTGCCAGCAGCCCCCGGGACAGGCGGCCCGAGCAGTACTTC
>TRBD1|TRBV5-8|once|TRBJ2-7
CASSFPTGETYEQYF
TGTGCCAGCAGCTTCCCGACAGGGGAAACCTACGAGCAGTACTTC
>TRBD1|TRBV4-1|.|TRBJ1-5
CASSQDGGGFSNQPQHF
TGCGCCAGCAGCCAAGATGGAGGGGGCTTTAGCAATCAGCCCCAGCATTTT
>TRBD1|TRBV5-1|.|TRBJ1-1
CASSPGTANTEAFF
TGCGCCAGCAGCCCGGGGACAGCGAACACTGAAGCTTTCTTT
>.|TRBV7-8|.|TRBJ2-1
CASTVDSSSYNEQFF
TGTGCCAGCACCGTGGACAGTTCCTCCTACAATGAGCAGTTCTTC
>.|TRBV7-9|.|TRBJ1-3
CASSFQGSSGNTIYF
TGTGCCAGCAGCTTTCAGGGGTCCTCTGGAAACACCATATATTTT
>.|TRBV2|.|TRBJ2-7
CAAVEGYEQYF
TGTGCCGCGGTAGAGGGATACGAGCAGTACTTC
>.|TRBV18|.|TRBJ2-4
CASSPPEGYKNIQYF
TGTGCCAGCTCACCACCGGAGGGATACAAAAACATTCAGTACTTC
>.|TRBV5-1|.|TRBJ2-2
CASSLVAGEGTGELFF
TGCGCCAGCAGCTTGGTGGCAGGCGAGGGCACCGGGGAGCTGTTTTTT
>.|TRBV9|once|TRBJ2-3
CASSRLPGDTQYF
TGTGCCAGCAGCCGTCTCCCCGGGGATACGCAGTATTTT
>.|TRBV4-3|few|TRBJ2-7
CASSPGGFSDYEQYF
TGCGCCAGCAGCCCGGGGGGCTTTTCAGACTACGAGCAGTACTTC
>.|TRBV19|.|TRBJ1-1
CASSIDNRAEAFF
TGTGCCAGTAGTATAGATAACAGGGCTGAAGCTTTCTTT
>.|TRBV6-5|.|TRBJ2-5
CASKGGTEGETQYF
TGTGCCAGCAAAGGAGGGACCGAGGGCGAGACCCAGTACTTC
>.|TRBV19|.|TRBJ1-1
CASSFRRVTEAFF
TGTGCCAGTAGTTTCCGACGGGTCACTGAAGCTTTCTTT
>.|TRBV7-2|.|TRBJ2-7
CASSPRDRGSYEQYF
TGTGCCAGCAGCCCACGGGACCGGGGGTCCTACGAGCAGTACTTC
>.|TRBV10-3|.|TRBJ1-2
CAIRYRVEGYTF
TGTGCCATCAGGTACAGGGTTGAAGGCTACACCTTC
>TRBD2|TRBV5-1|.|TRBJ2-1
CASTTGTSGSLGEQFF
TGCGCCAGCACCACAGGGACTAGCGGGAGTCTCGGTGAGCAGTTCTTC
>TRBD1|TRBV11-2|.|TRBJ2-5
CASSLDGITGGGGTQYF
TGTGCCAGCAGCTTAGATGGTATTACAGGGGGCGGAGGGACCCAGTACTTC
>TRBD1|TRBV19|.|TRBJ1-5
CASRPGTGFGAQHF
TGTGCCAGTAGGCCCGGGACAGGTTTTGGGGCCCAGCATTTT
>TRBD2|TRBV5-4|.|TRBJ2-1
CASSPGGTSGRDEQFF
TGTGCCAGCAGCCCCGGGGGAACTAGCGGGAGGGATGAGCAGTTCTTC
>.|TRBV11-2|.|TRBJ2-7
CASSLGRDTAYEQYF
TGTGCCAGCAGCTTAGGCCGGGACACAGCCTACGAGCAGTACTTC
>TRBD1|TRBV18|.|TRBJ1-2
CASSRDSQSGYTF
TGTGCCAGCTCAAGGGACAGCCAGAGTGGCTACACCTTC
>.|TRBV2|.|TRBJ1-5
CASRETGLWGGSQHF
TGTGCCAGCAGGGAGACAGGATTGTGGGGGGGGTCCCAGCATTTT
>.|TRBV5-8|.|TRBJ2-5
CASSFNVGGGETQYF
TGTGCCAGCAGCTTTAATGTGGGAGGGGGAGAGACCCAGTACTTC
>TRBD1|TRBV7-9|.|TRBJ2-6
CAITLPDRVGGANVLTF
TGTGCCATTACACTCCCCGACAGGGTCGGTGGGGCCAACGTCCTGACTTTC
>TRBD2|TRBV7-3|.|TRBJ2-5
CASSLRGRGGRAQETQYF
TGTGCCAGCAGCTTAAGGGGACGAGGAGGGAGGGCCCAAGAGACCCAGTACTTC